What follows is one TCR beta chain and its context. The antigen remains undetermined. Losses at the gene ends were 4 bases for V and 1 base for J; bases not matched to a gene: 4. Germline loops: CDR1 SGHRS, CDR2 YFSETQ. The CDR3 covers 16 residues. These data belong to a study of cytomegalovirus exposure and HLA in healthy donors. Study observations and caveats: Whilst most TCR sequences proved rare, a subset of public TCRs occurred across many donors. In a later analysis, productive TCRs from donors in an Asian-associated ancestry cluster reportedly carried fewer N-insertions than the cohort mean.

Primers: 60 Vbeta forward and 13 Jbeta reverse. Clones were read by immunoSEQ multiplex PCR, and TCRdb kept only the in-frame ones, dropping some. The sample comprises 55,000 to 85,000 clones, around 61% of which are singletons, and about 2.9% rests with the top ten. The rearrangement links TRBV5-1 to TRBJ2-2, with 10 nucleotides matching TRBD2. Sequenced material: PBMCs. The sequence came from a woman aged 45-59 years in good health and CMV-seronegative. CDR3 residues: CASSLWTSGNTGELFF. CDR3 in DNA: TGCGCCAGCAGCCTGTGGACTAGCGGGAACACCGGGGAGCTGTTTTTT.